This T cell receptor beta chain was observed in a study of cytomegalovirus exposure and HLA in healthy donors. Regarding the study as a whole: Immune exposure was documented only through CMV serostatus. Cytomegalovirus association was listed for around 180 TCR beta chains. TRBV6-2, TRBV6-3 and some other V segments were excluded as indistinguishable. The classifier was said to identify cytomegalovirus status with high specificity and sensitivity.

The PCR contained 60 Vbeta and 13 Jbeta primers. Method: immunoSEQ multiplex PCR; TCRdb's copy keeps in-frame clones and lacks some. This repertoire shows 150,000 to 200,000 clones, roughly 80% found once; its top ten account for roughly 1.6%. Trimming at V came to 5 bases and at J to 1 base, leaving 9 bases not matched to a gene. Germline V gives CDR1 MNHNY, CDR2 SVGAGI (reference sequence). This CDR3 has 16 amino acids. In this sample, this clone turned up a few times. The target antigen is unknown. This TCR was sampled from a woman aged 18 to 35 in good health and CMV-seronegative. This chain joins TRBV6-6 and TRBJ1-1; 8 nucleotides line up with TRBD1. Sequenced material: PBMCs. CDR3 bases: TGTGCCAGCAGTACCCCAGGGGGGACAGGGAACACTGAAGCTTTCTTT. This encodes CASSTPGGTGNTEAFF.